This TCR beta chain derives from a study of cytomegalovirus exposure and HLA in healthy donors. Study-wide results and caveats: In a later analysis, specific HLA alleles were associated with approximately 17,000 TCR beta sequences at a 0.05 false discovery rate. Rarity held for most TCR sequences, but there were some public TCRs that occurred in many donors. About 87% or about 30% of the time was how often most TCR beta V segments were productive, according to an earlier analysis.

The CDR3 extends over 13 amino acids. Trimming left V 4 bases short and J 2 bases short, with 9 bases between. Germline CDR1 and CDR2: SGHKS and YYEKEE (reference sequence). Details on this clone: What it binds is unknown.

With 60 Vbeta and 13 Jbeta primers, the PCR was carried out. Measured with immunoSEQ multiplex PCR; TCRdb has only the in-frame clones, and not every one. In the table there are around 98,000 clones, 75% to 85% of which are singletons. The receptor comes from a woman in her forties in good health and CMV-seronegative. The sequencing sample was made of PBMCs. The chain has TRBV5-5 and TRBJ1-1; D is perhaps TRBD1 (6 bases). In DNA, the CDR3 is TGTGCCAGCAGCCCGACAGGAAACACTGAAGCTTTCTTT. It codes for CASSPTGNTEAFF.